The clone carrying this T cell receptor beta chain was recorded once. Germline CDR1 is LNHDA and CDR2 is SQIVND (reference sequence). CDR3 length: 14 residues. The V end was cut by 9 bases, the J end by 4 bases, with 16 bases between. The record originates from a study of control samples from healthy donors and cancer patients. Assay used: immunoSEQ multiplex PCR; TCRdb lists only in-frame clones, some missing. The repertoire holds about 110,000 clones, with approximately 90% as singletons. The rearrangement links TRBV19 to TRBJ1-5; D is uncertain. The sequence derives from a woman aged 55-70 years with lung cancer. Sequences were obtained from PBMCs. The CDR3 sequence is CASDTDGSNQPQHF. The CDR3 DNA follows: TGTGCCAGCGACACCGACGGATCAAATCAGCCCCAGCATTTT.